These T cell receptor beta chains were read from a single sample in a study of OX40 agonist ivuxolimab in advanced cancers. Profiling relied on immunoSEQ multiplex PCR, and the TCRdb table lists in-frame clones only, not all of them. The table lists over 45,000 clones, roughly 77% of them singletons. Sequencing used CD4+ or CD8+ T cells sorted from blood, obtained in a trial of the OX40 agonist ivuxolimab. The receptors come from an adult with an advanced solid tumor such as melanoma, head and neck, liver or kidney cancer. Both conserved end residues are part of each CDR3. A D gene is named only where the DNA matches it firmly. A row's size may be missing; if present it is once, few, many or a size class.

size | J | D | V | CDR3 | DNA
. | TRBJ2-3 | . | TRBV2 | CAREVAADSTDTQYF | TGTGCCAGGGAAGTAGCGGCCGATAGCACAGATACGCAGTATTTT
. | TRBJ2-1 | TRBD1 | TRBV19 | CASSSLGGGQGYNEQFF | TGTGCCAGTAGTTCTCTCGGCGGGGGACAGGGTTACAATGAGCAGTTCTTC
. | TRBJ1-2 | . | TRBV4-1 | CASSQGVSGLSYGYTF | TGCGCCAGCAGCCAAGGAGTTTCGGGGCTCAGCTATGGCTACACCTTC
. | TRBJ1-2 | TRBD1 | TRBV30 | CAWGPAGTGHYGYTF | TGTGCCTGGGGACCAGCCGGGACAGGGCACTATGGCTACACCTTC
. | TRBJ1-2 | . | TRBV10-3 | CAISDGAANYGYTF | TGTGCCATCAGTGATGGGGCTGCTAACTATGGCTACACCTTC
. | TRBJ1-5 | . | TRBV10-1 | CASKHISNQPQHF | TGCGCCAGCAAGCATATAAGCAATCAGCCCCAGCATTTT
. | TRBJ2-1 | TRBD2 | TRBV19 | CASSPGGTELEQFF | TGTGCCAGTAGTCCGGGGGGGACCGAGCTTGAGCAGTTCTTC
few | TRBJ2-7 | . | TRBV6-1 | CASSEGVTGYYEQYF | TGTGCCAGCAGTGAAGGGGTGACAGGATATTACGAGCAGTACTTC
once | TRBJ2-1 | . | TRBV19 | CASSGGRSYNEQFF | TGTGCCAGTAGCGGCGGAAGGTCCTACAATGAGCAGTTCTTC
once | TRBJ2-2 | TRBD1 | TRBV4-2 | CASSQALQGTGELFF | TGTGCCAGCAGCCAAGCTTTACAGGGGACCGGGGAGCTGTTTTTT
few | TRBJ2-3 | TRBD2 | TRBV12-5 | CASGTGLAGVGDTQYF | TGTGCTAGTGGTACGGGACTAGCGGGAGTGGGAGATACGCAGTATTTT
. | TRBJ2-1 | . | TRBV30 | CAWSVPGEQFF | TGTGCCTGGAGTGTACCAGGGGAGCAGTTCTTC
. | TRBJ2-5 | . | TRBV7-2 | CASSRGPQETQYF | TGTGCCAGCTCGCGAGGGCCCCAAGAGACCCAGTACTTC
once | TRBJ1-5 | TRBD1 | TRBV6-1 | CATLLGTGGNQPQHF | TGTGCCACCCTCTTGGGGACAGGGGGGAATCAGCCCCAGCATTTT
. | TRBJ2-2 | TRBD1 | TRBV18 | CASSPGTGQTGELFF | TGTGCCAGCTCACCAGGGACAGGACAGACCGGGGAGCTGTTTTTT
. | TRBJ2-1 | . | TRBV10-3 | CAISESNFYGSSYNEQFF | TGTGCCATCAGTGAGTCGAACTTTTACGGGAGCTCCTACAATGAGCAGTTCTTC
. | TRBJ1-5 | TRBD1 | TRBV6-5 | CASRKGQLNQPQHF | TGTGCCAGCAGAAAGGGACAGTTAAATCAGCCCCAGCATTTT
. | TRBJ2-1 | . | TRBV28 | CASSPSGTRPYNEQFF | TGTGCCAGCAGCCCCTCCGGGACCCGCCCCTACAATGAGCAGTTCTTC
. | TRBJ2-7 | . | TRBV15 | CATSRQGGYYEQYF | TGTGCCACCAGCAGACAGGGGGGGTACTACGAGCAGTACTTC
. | TRBJ2-1 | . | TRBV19 | CASSPGTLNEQFF | TGTGCCAGTAGTCCCGGGACACTCAATGAGCAGTTCTTC
. | TRBJ2-1 | . | TRBV28 | CASTVSSYNEQFF | TGTGCCAGCACCGTCTCCAGCTACAATGAGCAGTTCTTC
. | TRBJ2-3 | TRBD2 | TRBV5-6 | CASSTTSGRGTDTQYF | TGTGCCAGCAGCACCACTAGCGGAAGAGGGACAGATACGCAGTATTTT
. | TRBJ1-2 | . | TRBV10-3 | CAISDQQGQGNYGYTF | TGTGCCATCAGTGATCAACAGGGCCAGGGTAACTATGGCTACACCTTC
. | TRBJ2-7 | . | TRBV6-1 | CASSRFAGSSYEQYF | TGTGCCAGCAGCAGGTTTGCGGGCTCCTCCTACGAGCAGTACTTC
. | TRBJ2-1 | TRBD2 | TRBV19 | CASSTTSSGKYYNEQFF | TGTGCCAGTAGTACAACGTCTAGCGGGAAGTACTACAATGAGCAGTTCTTC
. | TRBJ2-2 | TRBD1 | TRBV6-6 | CASSYIQGGTGELFF | TGTGCCAGCAGTTATATACAGGGGGGCACCGGGGAGCTGTTTTTT
. | TRBJ2-7 | . | TRBV7-9 | CASSHSQRVLGYEQYF | TGTGCCAGCAGCCACTCCCAGAGGGTATTGGGCTACGAGCAGTACTTC
. | TRBJ2-1 | . | TRBV29-1 | CSVAAGGNEQFF | TGCAGCGTTGCAGCGGGCGGGAATGAGCAGTTCTTC
. | TRBJ2-2 | TRBD2 | TRBV29-1 | CSVALLAGVPGELFF | TGCAGCGTTGCCCTACTAGCGGGAGTTCCCGGGGAGCTGTTTTTT
. | TRBJ2-3 | TRBD1 | TRBV6-5 | CASRRQGDTDTQYF | TGTGCCAGCAGGCGACAGGGGGACACAGATACGCAGTATTTT
. | TRBJ2-1 | TRBD2 | TRBV28 | CASSSAGDPYNEQFF | TGTGCCAGCAGTTCAGCGGGAGATCCCTACAATGAGCAGTTCTTC
. | TRBJ1-5 | . | TRBV5-8 | CASSFSDRPNQPQHF | TGTGCCAGCAGCTTTTCCGACAGACCTAATCAGCCCCAGCATTTT
. | TRBJ1-4 | . | TRBV19 | CASSGQATNEKLFF | TGTGCCAGTAGCGGACAAGCAACTAATGAAAAACTGTTTTTT
. | TRBJ2-2 | TRBD2 | TRBV2 | CASSLAGDTGELFF | TGTGCCAGCAGTCTGGCGGGAGACACCGGGGAGCTGTTTTTT
. | TRBJ2-2 | . | TRBV11-3 | CASSLGLYVGSNTGELFF | TGTGCCAGCAGCTTAGGACTTTATGTGGGATCTAACACCGGGGAGCTGTTTTTT
. | TRBJ2-3 | TRBD1 | TRBV10-3 | CAISGQGSTDTQYF | TGTGCCATCAGTGGACAGGGGAGCACAGATACGCAGTATTTT
. | TRBJ1-5 | . | TRBV4-1 | CASSQDKTSSNQPQHF | TGCGCCAGCAGCCAAGATAAAACGAGCAGCAATCAGCCCCAGCATTTT
. | TRBJ2-7 | TRBD1 | TRBV7-9 | CASSSKDRGRSYEQYF | TGTGCCAGCAGCTCGAAAGACAGGGGACGATCCTACGAGCAGTACTTC
. | TRBJ2-5 | TRBD2 | TRBV18 | CASSQRSGSSTQETQYF | TGTGCCAGCTCACAGCGGAGCGGGAGCTCCACCCAAGAGACCCAGTACTTC
few | TRBJ2-7 | TRBD2 | TRBV6-6 | CASSRTTSGRGYEQYF | TGTGCCAGCAGCCGAACGACTAGCGGGAGAGGCTACGAGCAGTACTTC
. | TRBJ1-6 | TRBD1 | TRBV19 | CASSSDRGNSPLHF | TGTGCCAGTAGCAGCGACAGGGGTAATTCACCCCTCCACTTT
. | TRBJ1-2 | . | TRBV6-5 | CASRFRDSSYGYTF | TGTGCCAGCAGATTTAGGGACTCAAGCTATGGCTACACCTTC
. | TRBJ2-1 | TRBD2 | TRBV11-2 | CASSGGGPWNEQFF | TGTGCCAGCAGCGGGGGAGGGCCTTGGAATGAGCAGTTCTTC
. | TRBJ2-7 | . | TRBV2 | CASSRSGTDGGYEQYF | TGTGCCAGCAGCCGTTCCGGGACTGACGGCGGATACGAGCAGTACTTC
. | TRBJ2-7 | . | TRBV19 | CASSPDSGTYEQYF | TGTGCCAGTAGTCCCGACAGTGGAACCTACGAGCAGTACTTC
. | TRBJ2-7 | TRBD1 | TRBV18 | CASSSAGTGYEQYF | TGTGCCAGCTCATCCGCCGGGACAGGGTACGAGCAGTACTTC
. | TRBJ2-3 | . | TRBV7-8 | CASSLTQAGMGTDTQYF | TGTGCCAGCAGCTTGACCCAAGCGGGCATGGGCACAGATACGCAGTATTTT
few | TRBJ2-5 | TRBD2 | TRBV18 | CASSQGSGEETQYF | TGTGCCAGCTCACAGGGGAGCGGGGAAGAGACCCAGTACTTC
. | TRBJ2-3 | . | TRBV20-1 | CSAGKADTQYF | TGCAGTGCGGGAAAGGCAGATACGCAGTATTTT
. | TRBJ2-3 | TRBD1 | TRBV18 | CASYGQGTSSTDTQYF | TGTGCCAGCTACGGACAGGGGACCTCTAGCACAGATACGCAGTATTTT
. | TRBJ2-7 | TRBD1 | TRBV6-5 | CASSAGTGAYEQYF | TGTGCCAGCAGTGCCGGGACAGGAGCCTACGAGCAGTACTTC
few | TRBJ1-5 | . | TRBV10-1 | CASSERCRFQGPHSNQPQHF | TGCGCCAGCAGTGAAAGATGCCGATTCCAGGGTCCACACAGCAATCAGCCCCAGCATTTT
. | TRBJ1-5 | . | TRBV19 | CASREHNQPQHF | TGTGCCAGTAGAGAGCACAATCAGCCCCAGCATTTT